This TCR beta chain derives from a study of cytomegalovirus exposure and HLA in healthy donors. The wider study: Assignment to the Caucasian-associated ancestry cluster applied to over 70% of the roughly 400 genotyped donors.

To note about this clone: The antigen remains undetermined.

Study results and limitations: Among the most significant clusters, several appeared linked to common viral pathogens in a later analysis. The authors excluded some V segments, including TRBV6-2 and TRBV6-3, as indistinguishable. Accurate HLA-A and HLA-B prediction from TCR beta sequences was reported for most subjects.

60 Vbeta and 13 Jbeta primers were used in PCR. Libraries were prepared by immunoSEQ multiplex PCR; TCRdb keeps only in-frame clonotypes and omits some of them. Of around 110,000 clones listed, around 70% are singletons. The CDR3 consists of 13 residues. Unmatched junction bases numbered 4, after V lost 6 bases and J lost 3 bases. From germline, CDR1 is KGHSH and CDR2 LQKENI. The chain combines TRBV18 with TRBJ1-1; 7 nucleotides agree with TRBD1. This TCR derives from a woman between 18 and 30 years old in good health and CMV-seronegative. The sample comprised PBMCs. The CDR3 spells CASSFDRDTEAFF. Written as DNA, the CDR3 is TGTGCCAGCTCGTTCGACAGGGACACTGAAGCTTTCTTT.